Listed below are T cell receptor beta chains from one sample, sequenced in a study of T cell changes during pregnancy in multiple sclerosis. Clones were read by immunoSEQ multiplex PCR, and TCRdb kept only the in-frame ones, dropping some. The sample gives 40,000 to 60,000 clones, more than 85% of which show up once; about 3.1% is in the top ten. The specimen was CD8+ T cells from peripheral blood mononuclear cells, collected in the second trimester of pregnancy. These receptors were taken from a female donor with multiple sclerosis, enrolled in a pregnancy study. CDR3s leave out the opening cysteine and the closing phenylalanine or tryptophan.

J,V,CDR3
TRBJ2-2,TRBV5-5,ASTDSRDRGTGELF
TRBJ2-7,TRBV19,ASSIEDEPDEQY
TRBJ2-3,TRBV9,ASSVGMGPTDTQY
TRBJ2-1,TRBV4-2,ASSQGVLRDYTFGEQF
TRBJ1-2,TRBV7-9,ADKVQGKYYGYT
TRBJ2-7,TRBV19,ASSIQGTYEQY
TRBJ2-7,TRBV19,ASSIGPGREQY
TRBJ1-5,TRBV5-5,ASSLGDGDSNQPQH
TRBJ2-7,TRBV4-2,ASSQRRDYFYEQY
TRBJ2-7,TRBV7-9,ASRPGTGIGEQY
TRBJ1-3,TRBV7-3,ASSVTGGRGDTIY
TRBJ2-3,TRBV29-1,SVPLVRGGAPTQY
TRBJ2-3,TRBV10-3,AISDLYWSSQDTQY
TRBJ2-7,TRBV5-6,ASSLAVTGPSSYEQY
TRBJ2-5,TRBV27,ASSFDRAETQY
TRBJ1-6,TRBV18,ASSSGGAGNSPLH
TRBJ2-7,TRBV9,ASSGPRGAYEQY
TRBJ1-1,TRBV5-1,ASRPPTIGTPNTEAF
TRBJ2-5,TRBV7-9,ASSWTGKKTQY
TRBJ1-4,TRBV30,AWAFSQGTEKLF
TRBJ1-1,TRBV27,ASSFRGVEAEAF
TRBJ2-7,TRBV5-5,ASSLGWTGSYEQY
TRBJ2-5,TRBV6-1,ASSEITGGGGETQY
TRBJ1-1,TRBV12-5,ASGLEGGGRMNTEAF
TRBJ2-1,TRBV29-1,SASLSGGSYNEQF
TRBJ2-7,TRBV19,ATGEGGAYEQY
TRBJ1-2,TRBV5-1,ASRQGHGYGYT
TRBJ1-1,TRBV6-6,ASSYIGGEAF
TRBJ1-4,TRBV7-6,ASAEAAGKLF
TRBJ1-1,TRBV19,ASSIGGAEAF
TRBJ2-1,TRBV9,ASSPGLAGGPEQF
TRBJ1-2,TRBV6-6,ASSPLEGSDYGYT
TRBJ2-7,TRBV4-2,ASKTLAGESYEQY
TRBJ1-2,TRBV9,ASSGTGDQGYGYT
TRBJ2-7,TRBV4-1,ASSGQGGGDEQY
TRBJ1-1,TRBV4-2,ASSQAGGNTEAF
TRBJ2-7,TRBV7-3,ASSLEASSYEQY
TRBJ2-3,TRBV5-6,ASSFRDRPRTDTQY
TRBJ1-1,TRBV2,ASSATTRNTEAF
TRBJ1-1,TRBV5-4,ASSFDGGAWDTEAF
TRBJ2-1,TRBV4-1,ASSLGGAGNEQF
TRBJ2-7,TRBV5-1,ASRGARTYEQY
TRBJ1-2,TRBV7-8,ASSRGPHDGYT
TRBJ1-1,TRBV6-5,ASSYSRAAEAF
TRBJ2-1,TRBV7-3,ASSPRTKFNEQF
TRBJ1-4,TRBV5-4,ASSLRPGQAILEGEKLF
TRBJ2-1,TRBV5-4,ASSLSSGGAQGNNEQF